This T cell receptor beta chain was retrieved from a study of shared clonotypes between healthy human individuals. The V end lost 2 bases, the J end lost 2 bases, and 7 bases lay between the germline ends. The germline V gene has CDR1 SGHVS and CDR2 FNYEAQ. The CDR3 spans 13 residues. A word on this clone: Its antigen is undetermined.

An even split of each subset's genomic DNA across several immunoSEQ plates was performed. TCRdb's table, derived via immunoSEQ multiplex PCR, lists solely in-frame clones and lacks some. The sample lists roughly 590,000 clones, roughly 95% seen once, with about 0.11% in the top ten. Study conclusions and caveats: Naive CD4 clonotypes overlapped across a handful of donors at approximately 4.5%. Rarefaction showed that sequencing of sorted subsets was incomplete (despite large depth). Relative to clonotypes present in all four donors, those not shared had lower generation probabilities.

The naive CD8 population came from CD45RO-negative cells selected for CCR7, without terminally differentiated effector memory CD45RA+ cells. Input material: naive CD8+ T cells sorted from blood. This rearrangement joins TRBV7-6 to TRBJ2-7; D unresolved. This TCR was sampled from a woman in her twenties or thirties in good health. The CDR3 loop reads CASSLTGAYEQYF. As DNA, the CDR3 is TGTGCCAGCAGCTTAACGGGTGCCTACGAGCAGTACTTC.